This record covers a single T cell receptor (beta chain). As yet, its antigen is unknown. The Oncomine TCR Beta short-read assay sequenced DNA from cultured CD4+ T cells. TCRdb analysed the PCR reads with MiXCR anew, one entry per CDR3 protein. The table includes just under 20,000 distinct CDR3 sequences, roughly two fifths detected once. The CDR3 has 13 residues. CDR1 and CDR2 from the germline V gene are DFQATT and SNEGSKA (reference sequence). Trimming at V came to 6 bases and at J to 5 bases, leaving 6 bases not matched to a gene. The sample originates from a study of vaccination and CD4 T cells after COVID-19. About the study: Sampling that followed vaccination took place a median around 71 days after dose two, within a range of 14 to 241.

Specified treatment: roughly ten-day PBMC culture with coronavirus spike peptide pools or control peptides (ViraFEST assay). This sequence originates from a human donor who had recovered from COVID-19. The genes are TRBV20-1 and TRBJ2-3; TRBD2 matches 9 bases. The source was CD4+ T cells from blood, cultured in vitro, collected before SARS-CoV-2 vaccination. CDR3 loop: CSAASGIEDTQYF. The CDR3 DNA follows: TGCAGTGCAGCTAGCGGGATTGAAGATACGCAGTATTTT.